This T cell receptor (beta chain) was identified in a study of blood T cell repertoires in COVID-19 (dated by TCRdb to 2019 to 2021). About the investigation overall: Samples from collaborators originated in the United States, Italy and Spain and spanned both the acute and convalescent phases of COVID-19. The material from the prospective study consisted of cDNA or gDNA derived from T cells, B-cell-depleted T cells, or PBMCs. Deeply sampled blood TCRbeta repertoires from subjects exposed to, actively infected with, or recovered from COVID-19 were included in the dataset. A freely available public database, intended as a resource for researchers studying the immune response to SARS-CoV-2, is where the repertoires were released. The samples were drawn from two sources: the first 160 participants of the ongoing ImmuneRACE study, and 950 to 1,500 subjects contributed by 6 global collaborators. Nearly every sample came with metadata listing a de-identified subject ID, COVID-19 status, age in years and sex. Where available, HLA class I and class II types were taken from metadata supplied by the sample provider and were not determined by assay-based typing. Results the study describes overall, beyond this receptor: The amount of clinical and demographic metadata varied by source and participant and was provided uncurated.

CDR1 and CDR2 were assigned from the germline V gene as KGHDR and SFDVKD. Trimming takes 4 bases off V and 5 bases off J; junction bases not matched to a gene: 2. Including the terminal cysteine and phenylalanine, the CDR3 comprises 14 residues. The sequence is cut down to CDR3 DNA, 42 bases in frame from base 1. About this clone itself: No cognate antigen has been identified for it. Qualities for individual bases were not recorded, and no much larger clone is one base off.

Collaborating institutions collected whole blood in K2EDTA tubes following their own protocols. For TCRbeta analysis, collaborator samples were shipped as frozen whole blood, as isolated PBMCs, or as DNA extracted from either sample type. The immunoSEQ Assay, a bias-controlled multiplex PCR, was used to amplify TCRbeta CDR3 regions from genomic DNA. The study's processing was this. Within the assay, amplification of reference gene primers was used to estimate how many nucleated cells each sample contained. To quantify the absolute abundance of each unique TCRbeta CDR3 rearrangement, sequence reads were collapsed and filtered. For each sample, productive Simpson clonality was calculated as the square root of Simpson's diversity index over productive rearrangements. Sourced from immuneACCESS, this table was stored by TCRdb with only in-frame sequences that have V and J called. A share of the clones is absent; for the studies checked, an unresolved V gene accounts for under half, and the remainder has no known explanation. That table furnishes V, J and clone size, whereas the DNA furnished D and trimming. A total of roughly 60,000 clones appear in this sample, almost 85% of them only once. The biggest ten clones account for over 3.5% of the sample.

The sample comprised peripheral blood. The rearranged segments are TRBV24-1 and TRBJ1-5, with 9 bases aligning to TRBD1. This receptor was identified in a man aged 55 to 70 with acute or convalescent COVID-19. The CDR3 reads as follows: CATSDRDRDQPQHF. At the DNA level, the sequence is TGTGCCACCAGTGACCGGGACAGGGATCAGCCCCAGCATTTT.